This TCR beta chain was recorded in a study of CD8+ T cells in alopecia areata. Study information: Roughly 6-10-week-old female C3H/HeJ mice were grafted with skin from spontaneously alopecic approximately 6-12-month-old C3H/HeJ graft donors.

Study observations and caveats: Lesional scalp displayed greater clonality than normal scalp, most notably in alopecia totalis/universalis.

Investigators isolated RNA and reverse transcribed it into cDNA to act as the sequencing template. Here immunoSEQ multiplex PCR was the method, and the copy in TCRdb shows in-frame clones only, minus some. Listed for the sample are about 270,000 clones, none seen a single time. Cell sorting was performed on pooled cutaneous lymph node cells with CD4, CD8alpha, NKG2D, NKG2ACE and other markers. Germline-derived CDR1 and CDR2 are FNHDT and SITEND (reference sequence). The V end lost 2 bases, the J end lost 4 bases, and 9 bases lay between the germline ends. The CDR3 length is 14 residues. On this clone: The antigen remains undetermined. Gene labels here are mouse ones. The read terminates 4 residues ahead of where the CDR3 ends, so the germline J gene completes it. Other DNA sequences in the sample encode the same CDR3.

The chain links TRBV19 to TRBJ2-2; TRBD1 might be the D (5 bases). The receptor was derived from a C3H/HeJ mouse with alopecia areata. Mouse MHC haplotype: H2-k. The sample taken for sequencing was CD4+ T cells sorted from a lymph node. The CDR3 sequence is CASSMRGSTGQLYF. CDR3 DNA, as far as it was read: TGTGCCAGCAGTATGAGGGGATCCACCGGG. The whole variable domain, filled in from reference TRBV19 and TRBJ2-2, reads GGIITQTPKFLIGQEGQKLTLKCQQNFNHDTMYWYRQDSGKGLRLIYYSITENDLQKGDLSEGYDASREKKSSFSLTVTSAQKNEMAVFLCASSMRGSTGQLYFGEGSKLTVL.